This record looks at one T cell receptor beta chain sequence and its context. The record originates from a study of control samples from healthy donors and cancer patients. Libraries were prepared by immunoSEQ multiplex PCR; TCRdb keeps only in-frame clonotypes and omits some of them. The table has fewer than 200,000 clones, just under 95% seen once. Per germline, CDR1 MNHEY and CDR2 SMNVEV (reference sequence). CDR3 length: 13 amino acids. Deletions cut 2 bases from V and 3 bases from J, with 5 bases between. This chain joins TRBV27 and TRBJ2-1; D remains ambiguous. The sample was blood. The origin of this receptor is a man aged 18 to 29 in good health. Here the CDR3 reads CASSLDFYNEQFF. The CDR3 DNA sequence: TGTGCCAGCAGTTTAGACTTCTACAATGAGCAGTTCTTC.